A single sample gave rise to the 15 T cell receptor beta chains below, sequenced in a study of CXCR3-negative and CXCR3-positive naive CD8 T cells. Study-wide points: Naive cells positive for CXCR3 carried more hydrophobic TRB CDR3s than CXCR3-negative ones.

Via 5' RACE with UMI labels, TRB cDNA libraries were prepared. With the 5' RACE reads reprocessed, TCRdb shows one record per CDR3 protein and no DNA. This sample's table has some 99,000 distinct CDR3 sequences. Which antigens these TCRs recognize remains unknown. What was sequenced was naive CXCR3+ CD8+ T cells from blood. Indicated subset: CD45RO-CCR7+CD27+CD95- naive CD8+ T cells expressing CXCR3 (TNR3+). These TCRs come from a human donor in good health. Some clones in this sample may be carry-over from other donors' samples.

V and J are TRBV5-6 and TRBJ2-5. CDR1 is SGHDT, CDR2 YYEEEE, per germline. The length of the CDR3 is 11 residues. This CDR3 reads CASSFSETQYF.

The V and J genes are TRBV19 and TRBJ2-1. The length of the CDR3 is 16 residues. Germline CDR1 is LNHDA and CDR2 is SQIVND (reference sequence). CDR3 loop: CASSMLALSSYNEQFF.

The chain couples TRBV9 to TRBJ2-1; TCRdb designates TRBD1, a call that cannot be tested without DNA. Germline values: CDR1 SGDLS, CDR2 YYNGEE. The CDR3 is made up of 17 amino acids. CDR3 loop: CASSSRGSGGWYNEQFF.

The CDR3 reads CASSLARSENEQFF. This chain uses TRBV7-9 with TRBJ2-1. The CDR3 contains 14 residues. Germline V gives CDR1 SEHNR, CDR2 FQNEAQ (reference sequence).

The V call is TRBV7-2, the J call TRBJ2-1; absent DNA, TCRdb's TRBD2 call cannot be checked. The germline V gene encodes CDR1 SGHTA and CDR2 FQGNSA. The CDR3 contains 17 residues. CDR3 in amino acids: CASSLAEGLVGYNEQFF.

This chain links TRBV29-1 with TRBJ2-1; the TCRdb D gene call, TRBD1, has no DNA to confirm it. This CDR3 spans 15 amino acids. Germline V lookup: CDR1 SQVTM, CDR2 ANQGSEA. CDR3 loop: CSVEYRGGQNNEQFF.

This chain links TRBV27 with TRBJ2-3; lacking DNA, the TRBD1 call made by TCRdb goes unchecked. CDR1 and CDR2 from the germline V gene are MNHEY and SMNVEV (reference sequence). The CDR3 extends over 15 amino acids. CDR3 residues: CASSFGAPRRDTQYF.

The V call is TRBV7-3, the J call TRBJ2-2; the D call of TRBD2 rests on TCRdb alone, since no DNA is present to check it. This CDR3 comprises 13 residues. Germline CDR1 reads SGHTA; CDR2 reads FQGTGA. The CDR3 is CASRQISAGELFF.

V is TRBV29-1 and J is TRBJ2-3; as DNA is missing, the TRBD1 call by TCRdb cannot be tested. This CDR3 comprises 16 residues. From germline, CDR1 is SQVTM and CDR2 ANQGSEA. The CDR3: CSVEDYGDRSTDTQYF.

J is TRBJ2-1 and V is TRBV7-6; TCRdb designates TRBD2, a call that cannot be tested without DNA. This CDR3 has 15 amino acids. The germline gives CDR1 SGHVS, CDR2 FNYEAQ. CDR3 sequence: CASSARLAIYNEQFF.

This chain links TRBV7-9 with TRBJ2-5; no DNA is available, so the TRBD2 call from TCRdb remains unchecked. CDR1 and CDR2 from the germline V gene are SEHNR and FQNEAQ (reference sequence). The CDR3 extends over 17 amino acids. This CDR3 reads CASSPSEKSVLPETQYF.

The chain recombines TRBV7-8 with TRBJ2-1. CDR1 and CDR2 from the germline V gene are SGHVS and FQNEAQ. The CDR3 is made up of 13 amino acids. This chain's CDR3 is CASSLGMYNEQFF.

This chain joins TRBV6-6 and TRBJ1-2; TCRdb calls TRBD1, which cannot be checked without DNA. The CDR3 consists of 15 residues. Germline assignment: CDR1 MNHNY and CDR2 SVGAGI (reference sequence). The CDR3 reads CAIRGQTGFIYGYTF.

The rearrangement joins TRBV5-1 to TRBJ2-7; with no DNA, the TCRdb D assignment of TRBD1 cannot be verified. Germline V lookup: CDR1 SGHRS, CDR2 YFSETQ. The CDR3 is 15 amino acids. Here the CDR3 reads CASSFSQGAYYEQYF. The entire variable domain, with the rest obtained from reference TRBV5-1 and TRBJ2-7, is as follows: KAGVTQTPRYLIKTRGQQVTLSCSPISGHRSVSWYQQTPGQGLQFLFEYFSETQRNKGNFPGRFSGRQFSNSRSEMNVSTLELGDSALYLCASSFSQGAYYEQYFGPGTRLTVT.

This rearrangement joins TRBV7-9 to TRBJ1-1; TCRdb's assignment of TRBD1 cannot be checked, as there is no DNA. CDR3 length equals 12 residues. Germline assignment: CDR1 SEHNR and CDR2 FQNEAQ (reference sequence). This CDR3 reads CASDRANTEAFF.